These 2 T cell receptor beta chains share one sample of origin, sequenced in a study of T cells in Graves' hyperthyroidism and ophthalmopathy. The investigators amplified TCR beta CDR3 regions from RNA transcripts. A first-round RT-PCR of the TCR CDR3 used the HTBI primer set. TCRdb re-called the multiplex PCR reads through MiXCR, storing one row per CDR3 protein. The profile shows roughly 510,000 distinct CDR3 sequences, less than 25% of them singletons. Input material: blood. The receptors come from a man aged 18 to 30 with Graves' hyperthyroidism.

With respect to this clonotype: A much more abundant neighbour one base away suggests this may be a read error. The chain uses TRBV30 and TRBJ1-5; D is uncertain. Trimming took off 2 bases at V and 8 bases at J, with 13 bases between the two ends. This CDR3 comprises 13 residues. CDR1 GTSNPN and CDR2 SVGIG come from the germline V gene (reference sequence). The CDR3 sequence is CAWSPRVSKPQHF. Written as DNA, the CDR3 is TGTGCCTGGAGTCCCCGGGTCTCGAAGCCCCAGCATTTT.

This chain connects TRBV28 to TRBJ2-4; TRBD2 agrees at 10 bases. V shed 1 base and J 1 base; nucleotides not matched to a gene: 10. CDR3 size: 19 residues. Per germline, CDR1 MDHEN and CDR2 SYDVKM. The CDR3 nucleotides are TGTGCCAGCAGTTTATTAGCTAGCGGGAGTTTGGGGGCCAAAAACATTCAGTACTTC. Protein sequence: CASSLLASGSLGAKNIQYF.